These 31 T cell receptor beta chains came from one sample sequenced in a study of molecular identifiers for immune sequencing clone quantification. TCRdb independently ran MiXCR on the PCR reads; one entry per CDR3 protein. The profile shows roughly 630,000 distinct CDR3 sequences, over 25% of them singletons. The sample consisted of naive CD8+ T cells from blood, with Jurkat cell RNA spiked in. Subset given: FACS-sorted CD8+CD4-CCR7+CD45RA+ naive T cells. The receptors were sampled from a human donor in good health. Some libraries in this study had Jurkat cell RNA spiked in.

This clonotype was recorded a few times. The CDR3 nucleotides are TGTGCCAGCAGCTCAGGGGGACAACCAAGCACCGGGGAGCTGTTTTTT. As protein: CASSSGGQPSTGELFF. This sequence joins TRBV9 and TRBJ2-2; 7 nucleotides agree with TRBD1. The CDR3 loop spans 16 amino acids. With 4 bases clipped from V and 4 bases from J, the junction kept 10 bases outside the gene matches. CDR1 is SGDLS, CDR2 YYNGEE, per germline.

This clonotype came up a few times. The chain's CDR3 is CASREDRPQHF. The CDR3, as DNA: TGTGCCAGCAGGGAGGATCGGCCCCAGCATTTT. The V and J genes are TRBV6-1 and TRBJ1-5; D ambiguous. The CDR3 contains 11 residues. Per the germline V gene, CDR1 is MNHNS and CDR2 is SASEGT. Trimming took 6 bases from V and 9 from J, leaving 9 bases between them.

This clonotype was counted at least ten times. This chain joins TRBV7-9 and TRBJ1-4, with D tentatively TRBD1 (5 bases). The ends were cut back, 8 bases at V and 8 bases at J, with 12 bases in the middle. The CDR3 loop spans 12 amino acids. Germline CDR1 is SEHNR and CDR2 is FQNEAQ (reference sequence). The CDR3 DNA is TGTGCCAGCGGCAGGGAAGAAGAAAAACTGTTTTTT. Translated: CASGREEEKLFF.

This clonotype was observed many times. V is TRBV7-9 and J is TRBJ2-5, with no clear D. V was shortened by 1 base and J by 2 bases, with 11 bases between the two germline ends. CDR1 and CDR2 from the germline V gene are SEHNR and FQNEAQ (reference sequence). The CDR3 totals 15 residues. CDR3 amino acids: CASSLETGEQETQYF. CDR3 sequence (DNA): TGTGCCAGCAGCTTAGAGACTGGAGAACAAGAGACCCAGTACTTC.

In its sample, this clonotype was seen a few times. This chain connects TRBV4-3 to TRBJ2-2; D is undetermined. V lost 7 bases to trimming and J lost 0 bases, with 12 bases between them. This CDR3 region has 15 residues. Germline-derived CDR1 and CDR2 are LGHNA and YSLEER. CDR3 amino acids: CASMRSLTNTGELFF. DNA of the CDR3: TGCGCCAGCATGCGAAGTCTCACGAACACCGGGGAGCTGTTTTTT.

This clonotype was counted at least ten times. The chain joins TRBV5-4 to TRBJ2-7; 10 bases are a match to TRBD1. The germline gives CDR1 SGHNT, CDR2 YYREEE (reference sequence). V shed 4 bases and J 6 bases; nucleotides not matched to a gene: 4. The CDR3 is 13 amino acids. The CDR3 region is CASSPRTGGEQYF. The CDR3 DNA sequence: TGTGCCAGCAGCCCCAGGACAGGGGGCGAGCAGTACTTC. Together with reference TRBV5-4 and TRBJ2-7, the CDR3 gives the full variable domain: ETGVTQSPTHLIKTRGQQVTLRCSSQSGHNTVSWYQQALGQGPQFIFQYYREEENGRGNFPPRFSGLQFPNYSSELNVNALELDDSALYLCASSPRTGGEQYFGPGTRLTVT.

This clonotype has at least ten counts. This rearrangement joins TRBV4-3 to TRBJ2-3; possible D gene TRBD2, 5 bases. The CDR3 has 18 amino acids. Trimming left V 3 bases short and J 1 base short, with 20 bases between. Germline CDR1 reads LGHNA; CDR2 reads YSLEER. The CDR3 bases are TGCGCCAGCAGCCAGAGAGCGGACGTTTTGACTCGCACAGATACGCAGTATTTT. Protein sequence: CASSQRADVLTRTDTQYF.

This clonotype showed up many times. The chain carries TRBV7-9 and TRBJ2-3; no firm D call. The V gene lost 2 bases and the J gene lost 4 bases, with 7 bases spanning the gap. The CDR3 is 13 residues long. CDR1 and CDR2 (germline): SEHNR, FQNEAQ (reference sequence). The CDR3 region is CASSLYPADTQYF. DNA of the CDR3: TGTGCCAGCAGCTTATACCCGGCAGATACGCAGTATTTT.

Worth noting for this clonotype: As the CDR3 is not closed by the conserved phenylalanine or tryptophan, this likely results from a read error. J is TRBJ2-5 and V is TRBV6-2 or TRBV6-3, with D perhaps matching TRBD1 (6 bases). CDR1 and CDR2 from the germline V gene are MNHEY and SVGEGT. Trimming stripped 11 bases from V and 2 bases from J, with 12 bases between. The CDR3 is 12 residues long. The CDR3 spells CAVTGQQETQYL. CDR3 DNA sequence: TGTGCCGTCACGGGACAACAAGAGACCCAGTACCTC.

The count of this clonotype is one. Mismatch with germline at one junction end may stem from a read error. Here the CDR3 reads CASSIGPATGDTIYF. The CDR3 DNA follows: TGTGCCAGTAGTATAGGTCCAGCTACTGGAGACACCATATATTTT. The chain uses TRBV19 and TRBJ1-3; D remains ambiguous. Germline lookup yields CDR1 LNHDA and CDR2 SQIVND (reference sequence). The CDR3 is 15 residues long.

The chain combines TRBV19 with TRBJ1-5; 8 nucleotides line up with TRBD1. The CDR3 totals 16 residues. Germline CDR1 and CDR2: LNHDA and SQIVND (reference sequence). J was trimmed by 6 bases and V by 3 bases; bases with no gene match: 10. DNA for the CDR3: TGTGCCAGTAGTATCGGTACCAGGGGGCAGGGTCAGCCCCAGCATTTT. This codes for CASSIGTRGQGQPQHF.

The sample holds a few counts of this clonotype. The chain is built from TRBV6-2 or TRBV6-3 and TRBJ2-7, with D perhaps TRBD1 or TRBD2 (5 bases each). The CDR3 sequence is 15 residues long. Deletions cut 0 bases from V and 1 base from J, with 10 bases between. Germline V gene lookup returns CDR1 MNHEY and CDR2 SVGEGT. The CDR3 region has the DNA TGTGCCAGCAGTTACTCTGGGGACGGATCCTACGAGCAGTACTTC. Protein product: CASSYSGDGSYEQYF.

This clonotype has a count of ten or more. J is TRBJ2-7 and V is TRBV27; D is perhaps TRBD1 (5 bases). CDR1 and CDR2 from the germline V gene are MNHEY and SMNVEV (reference sequence). CDR3 length: 14 amino acids. V was cut by 0 bases and J by 5 bases, with 11 bases left in between. CDR3 region: CASSLSFQGHEQYF. The CDR3 coding sequence is TGTGCCAGCAGTTTATCGTTTCAGGGCCACGAGCAGTACTTC.

As to this clonotype: Sequence at one end of the junction differs from germline and may be a read error. The V and J genes are TRBV4-3 and TRBJ2-4; TRBD1 is a possible D gene (6 bases). Germline V gene sequence: CDR1 LGHNA, CDR2 YSLEER. CDR3 length: 17 amino acids. The CDR3 nucleotides are TGCGCCAGCAGCCAAGAGGACAGCGCGTTAGCCAAAAACATTCGGTACTTC. The encoded protein is CASSQEDSALAKNIRYF.

Concerning this clonotype: Being one base from a much bigger clone, this may be a read error. DNA of the CDR3: TGTGCCAGCAGCCCGGACTATATCTACGAGCAGTACTTC. Its protein is CASSPDYIYEQYF. V and J are TRBV6-5 and TRBJ2-7, with D possibly being TRBD2 (6 bases). The CDR3 length is 13 residues. Trimming removed 6 bases from V and 3 bases from J, with 12 bases in between. Germline values: CDR1 MNHEY, CDR2 SVGAGI.

This clonotype was detected many times. J is TRBJ2-7 and V is TRBV6-6; D is perhaps TRBD1 or TRBD2 (6 bases each). Germline V gene lookup returns CDR1 MNHNY and CDR2 SVGAGI (reference sequence). V lost 7 bases and J lost 1, with 20 bases in between. This CDR3 region has 16 residues. CDR3 in amino acids: CASILNIGGPSYEQYF. The CDR3, as DNA: TGTGCCAGCATCCTTAACATCGGGGGCCCTTCCTACGAGCAGTACTTC.

This rearrangement joins TRBV7-6 to TRBJ2-7, with a tentative D call TRBD1 (6 bases). In germline, CDR1 is SGHVS, CDR2 FNYEAQ. The CDR3 is made up of 13 amino acids. The ends were cut back, 5 bases at V and 7 bases at J, with 15 bases in the middle. CDR3 sequence: CASSKQGVPEQYF. CDR3 coding DNA: TGTGCCAGCAGCAAACAGGGTGTGCCTGAGCAGTACTTC.

In its sample, this clonotype was seen many times. The chain links TRBV4-1 to TRBJ2-4; D remains unclear. Trimming took 1 base from V and 2 from J, leaving 9 bases between them. The CDR3 totals 15 residues. CDR1 is MGHRA and CDR2 is YSYEKL in the germline V gene. CDR3 sequence: CASSQVHPSKNIQYF. DNA of the CDR3: TGCGCCAGCAGCCAAGTTCACCCCTCCAAAAACATTCAGTACTTC.

Many counts were recorded for this clonotype. The V and J genes are TRBV20-1 and TRBJ2-3, with a weak D call TRBD2 (6 bases). The V end lost 6 bases, the J end lost 6 bases, and 31 bases lay between the germline ends. CDR3 length: 18 amino acids. Per the germline V gene, CDR1 is DFQATT and CDR2 is SNEGSKA (reference sequence). CDR3 in DNA: TGCAGTGCCCCGGGGGAACTCGGGGAAAACAGATACTTCGATACGCAGTATTTT. Protein sequence: CSAPGELGENRYFDTQYF.

This rearrangement joins TRBV16 to TRBJ1-5, with TRBD1 matching over 7 bases. The CDR3 consists of 18 residues. Germline loops: CDR1 KGHSY, CDR2 FQNENV. The V and J ends lost 4 bases and 1 base, in that order; junction bases with no gene match: 13. CDR3 in DNA: TGTGCCAGCAGCCCCCAGGGGGTTTCATATGTGAGCAATCAGCCCCAGCATTTT. Translating it yields CASSPQGVSYVSNQPQHF. The full variable domain, with the rest looked up from reference TRBV16 and TRBJ1-5, is GEEVAQTPKHLVRGEGQKAKLYCAPIKGHSYVFWYQQVLKNEFKFLISFQNENVFDETGMPKERFSAKCLPNSPCSLEIQATKLEDSAVYFCASSPQGVSYVSNQPQHFGDGTRLSIL.

The table lists this clonotype with many counts. The chain couples TRBV20-1 to TRBJ2-7, with D possibly called TRBD1 or TRBD2 (5 bases each). Germline CDR1 reads DFQATT; CDR2 reads SNEGSKA (reference sequence). Deletions cut 1 base from V and 0 bases from J, with 10 bases between. This CDR3 spans 14 amino acids. CDR3 sequence (DNA): TGCAGTGCTAGAGGGGACCCTAACTCCTACGAGCAGTACTTC. Its protein product is CSARGDPNSYEQYF.

The sample holds a few counts of this clonotype. The chain is built from TRBV4-1 and TRBJ2-2, with 14 positions matching TRBD2. The V gene end was trimmed by 4 bases and the J gene end by 0 bases; junction bases not matched to a gene: 7. Germline V gene sequence: CDR1 MGHRA, CDR2 YSYEKL. The CDR3 has 19 residues. CDR3 bases: TGCGCCAGCAGCCTCGCGACTAGCGGGAGGGCCTCGAACACCGGGGAGCTGTTTTTT. Its protein product is CASSLATSGRASNTGELFF.

The V gene is TRBV5-1, the J gene TRBJ2-7; D remains unclear. V was clipped by 5 bases and J by 0 bases, with 12 bases between them. Germline V gene data show CDR1 as SGHRS and CDR2 as YFSETQ. This CDR3 contains 14 residues. CDR3 amino acids: CASSISANSYEQYF. The CDR3 DNA sequence: TGCGCCAGCAGTATCTCAGCAAACTCCTACGAGCAGTACTTC.

This rearrangement joins TRBV7-9 to TRBJ2-7; perhaps TRBD1 as D (6 bases). CDR3 length: 13 residues. V was trimmed by 6 bases and J by 3 bases, leaving 12 bases between them. The V gene's germline CDR1 is SEHNR and CDR2 FQNEAQ (reference sequence). CDR3 region: CASSFTGFYEQYF. CDR3 in DNA: TGTGCCAGCAGTTTTACAGGGTTCTACGAGCAGTACTTC.

This clonotype was observed a few times. The chain links TRBV11-2 to TRBJ2-2; D is perhaps TRBD2 (6 bases). This CDR3 is built from 16 residues. Germline CDR1 SGHAT, CDR2 FQNNGV. V was clipped by 1 base and J by 2 bases, with 11 bases between them. CDR3 coding DNA: TGTGCCAGCAGCTTAGTTGCGGGGTACAACACCGGGGAGCTGTTTTTT. The encoded protein is CASSLVAGYNTGELFF. The full variable domain, completed using reference TRBV11-2 and TRBJ2-2, is EAGVAQSPRYKIIEKRQSVAFWCNPISGHATLYWYQQILGQGPKLLIQFQNNGVVDDSQLPKDRFSAERLKGVDSTLKIQPAKLEDSAVYLCASSLVAGYNTGELFFGEGSRLTVL.

This clonotype was counted ten times or more. This rearrangement joins TRBV24-1 to TRBJ2-1; D uncertain. The CDR3 is made up of 15 amino acids. Germline lookup yields CDR1 KGHDR and CDR2 SFDVKD. V was clipped by 7 bases and J by 0 bases, with 12 bases between them. CDR3: CATSGTNSSYNEQFF. The CDR3 coding sequence is TGTGCCACCAGCGGCACCAACAGCTCCTACAATGAGCAGTTCTTC.

In this sample, this clonotype turned up many times. The chain carries TRBV10-2 and TRBJ2-3; D gene unclear. The germline CDR1 and CDR2 sequences are WSHSY and SAAADI. V shed 3 bases and J shed 3 bases, with 10 bases lying between them. There are 14 residues in the CDR3. CDR3 sequence: CASSELGFTDTQYF. CDR3 bases: TGCGCCAGCAGTGAATTGGGGTTTACAGATACGCAGTATTTT.

This rearrangement joins TRBV24-1 to TRBJ2-1; unclear D gene. Germline CDR1 KGHDR, CDR2 SFDVKD. The CDR3 consists of 15 residues. V shed 3 bases and J shed 0 bases, with 8 bases lying between them. CDR3 residues: CATSDSAYSYNEQFF. In nucleotides, the CDR3 is TGTGCCACCAGTGATAGCGCCTACTCCTACAATGAGCAGTTCTTC.

Comment on this clonotype: A much more abundant neighbour one base away suggests this may be a read error. The V gene is TRBV4-3, the J gene TRBJ1-4; 9 bases are shared with TRBD1. CDR3 length: 16 amino acids. The germline V gene encodes CDR1 LGHNA and CDR2 YSLEER. CDR3 sequence (DNA): TGCGCCAGCAGCCAAGGCCCCGGACAGGGGAGTGAAAAACTGTCTTTT. The encoded protein is CASSQGPGQGSEKLSF.

CDR3 loop: CASSIGEGFGEAFF. The CDR3 region has the DNA TGTGCCAGTAGTATAGGGGAGGGTTTTGGTGAAGCTTTCTTT. This rearrangement joins TRBV19 to TRBJ1-1; D remains ambiguous. Germline V gives CDR1 LNHDA, CDR2 SQIVND (reference sequence). Between the trimmed V and J ends, which lost 1 base and 7 bases, there was a span of 13 bases. The length of the CDR3 is 14 residues.

The table lists this clonotype with many counts. The DNA of the CDR3 is TGTGCCATCAGTGGGGAGCCCAACTCCTACGAGCAGTACTTC. Translated: CAISGEPNSYEQYF. The chain is built from TRBV10-3 and TRBJ2-7, with D perhaps TRBD2 (5 bases). Germline CDR1 ENHRY, CDR2 SYGVKD. This CDR3 has 14 amino acids. The V and J ends lost 4 bases and 0 bases respectively, with 10 bases between them.